This entry features one TCR beta chain sequence. An end of the junction does not agree with germline; a read error may underlie this. With iRepertoire HTBI primers and Arm-PCR of CDR3 regions, TCR beta libraries were built. TCRdb recomputed calls from the multiplex PCR reads with MiXCR, one row per CDR3 protein. The table lists around 400,000 distinct CDR3 sequences, 10% to 15% of them singletons, with 15% to 20% in the top ten. This entry comes from a study of regulatory T cells in long-lasting Graves disease. The time point denotes: newly diagnosed GD, antithyroid drugs for less than 3 months. Extracted PBMC RNA gave rise to the TCR library. This CDR3 has 14 residues. The sample also formed part of further work on T cells in Graves' hyperthyroidism and ophthalmopathy.

J is TRBJ1-1 and V is TRBV12-3 or TRBV12-4, with a tentative D call TRBD1 (5 bases). This TCR was recovered from a woman aged 18-30 years with Graves disease. The sample in question was peripheral blood mononuclear cells (PBMCs), obtained at new diagnosis, from a patient treated with antithyroid drugs. The CDR3 reads CTSRDTEINTEAFF. As DNA, the CDR3 is TGTACCAGCAGGGATACAGAAATAAACACTGAAGCCTTCTTT.